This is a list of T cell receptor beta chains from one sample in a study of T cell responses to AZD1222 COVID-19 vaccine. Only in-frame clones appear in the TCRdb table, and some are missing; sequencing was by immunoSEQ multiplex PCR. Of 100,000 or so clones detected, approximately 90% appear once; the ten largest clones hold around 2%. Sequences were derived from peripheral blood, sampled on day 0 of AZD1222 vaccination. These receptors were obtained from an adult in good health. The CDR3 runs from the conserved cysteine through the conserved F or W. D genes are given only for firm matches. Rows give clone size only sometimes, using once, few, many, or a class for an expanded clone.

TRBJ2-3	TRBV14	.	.	CASSLWGLSGVTDTQYF	TGTGCCAGCAGCCTATGGGGGCTGAGCGGGGTCACAGATACGCAGTATTTT
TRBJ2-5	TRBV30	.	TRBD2	CAWSYFIAGGRETQYF	TGTGCCTGGAGTTATTTCATCGCGGGAGGTAGAGAGACCCAGTACTTC
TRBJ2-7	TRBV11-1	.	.	CASSSNGVLTGEQYF	TGTGCCAGCAGCTCCAACGGGGTTCTAACGGGGGAGCAGTACTTC
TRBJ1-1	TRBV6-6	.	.	CASSGRGGMNTEAFF	TGTGCCAGCAGTGGAAGGGGGGGGATGAACACTGAAGCTTTCTTT
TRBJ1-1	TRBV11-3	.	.	CASSLERNTEAFF	TGTGCCAGCAGCTTAGAACGAAACACTGAAGCTTTCTTT
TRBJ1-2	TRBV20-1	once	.	CSASFGGGYTF	TGCAGTGCTTCCTTCGGGGGTGGCTACACCTTC
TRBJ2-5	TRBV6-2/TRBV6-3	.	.	CASSYSGADLAGVKETQYF	TGTGCCAGCAGTTACTCGGGGGCGGACTTGGCGGGAGTGAAAGAGACCCAGTACTTC
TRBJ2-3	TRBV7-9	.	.	CASQRGVDTQYF	TGTGCCAGCCAGCGCGGTGTGGATACGCAGTATTTT
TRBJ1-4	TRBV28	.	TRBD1	CASSSTGQGGEKLFF	TGTGCCAGCAGCTCTACGGGACAGGGTGGTGAAAAACTGTTTTTT
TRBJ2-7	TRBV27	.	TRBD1	CASATGTDYEQYF	TGTGCCAGCGCAACCGGGACAGATTACGAGCAGTACTTC
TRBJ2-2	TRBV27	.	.	CASSFRAQGELFF	TGTGCCAGCAGTTTCCGGGCCCAGGGAGAGCTGTTTTTT
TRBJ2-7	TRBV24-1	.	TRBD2	CATSDSRLAGNYEQYF	TGTGCCACCAGTGATTCCCGACTAGCGGGAAACTACGAGCAGTACTTC
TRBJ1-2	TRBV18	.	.	CASSPPGPLYGYTF	TGTGCCAGCTCACCACCGGGGCCGCTTTATGGCTACACCTTC
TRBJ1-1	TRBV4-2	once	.	CASSQPGNTEAFF	TGTGCCAGCAGCCAACCGGGGAACACTGAAGCTTTCTTT
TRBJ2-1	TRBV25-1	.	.	CASSEYFSDNEQFF	TGTGCCAGTAGTGAATATTTCTCGGATAATGAGCAGTTCTTC
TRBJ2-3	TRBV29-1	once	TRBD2	CSVERLAGGTDTQYF	TGCAGCGTTGAAAGGCTAGCGGGAGGTACAGATACGCAGTATTTT
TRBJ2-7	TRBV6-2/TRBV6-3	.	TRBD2	CASSWGTSAYEQYF	TGTGCCAGCAGTTGGGGGACTAGCGCCTACGAGCAGTACTTC
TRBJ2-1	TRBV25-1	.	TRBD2	CASSPWEGPGEQFF	TGTGCCAGCAGTCCCTGGGAGGGGCCGGGGGAGCAGTTCTTC
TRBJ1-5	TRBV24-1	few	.	CATSVGFGNQPQHF	TGTGCCACCAGTGTGGGGTTTGGCAATCAGCCCCAGCATTTT
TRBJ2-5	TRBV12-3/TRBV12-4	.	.	CASSFGDQETQYF	TGTGCCAGCAGTTTTGGAGATCAAGAGACCCAGTACTTC
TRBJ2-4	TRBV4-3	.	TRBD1	CASSQDRPGGKNIQYF	TGCGCCAGCAGCCAAGATAGACCAGGGGGCAAAAACATTCAGTACTTC
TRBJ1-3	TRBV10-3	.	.	CAIRDLGSSTIYF	TGTGCCATCAGGGACCTCGGAAGCTCCACCATATATTTT
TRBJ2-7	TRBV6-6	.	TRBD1	CASSIDGTGQGEQYF	TGTGCCAGCAGCATCGACGGGACAGGGCAAGGCGAGCAGTACTTC
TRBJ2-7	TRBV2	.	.	CASSDPGRYF	TGTGCCAGCAGTGATCCAGGGCGGTACTTC
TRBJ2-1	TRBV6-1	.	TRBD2	CASSEGTSDYNEQFF	TGTGCCAGCAGTGAAGGTACTAGCGATTACAATGAGCAGTTCTTC
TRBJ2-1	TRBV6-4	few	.	CASSVGSGDYNEQFF	TGTGCCAGCAGTGTGGGTAGCGGCGACTACAATGAGCAGTTCTTC
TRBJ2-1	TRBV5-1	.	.	CASSLGNEQFF	TGCGCCAGCAGCTTGGGCAATGAGCAGTTCTTC
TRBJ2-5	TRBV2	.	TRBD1	CASRDGTAQETQYF	TGTGCCAGCAGAGACGGGACAGCGCAAGAGACCCAGTACTTC
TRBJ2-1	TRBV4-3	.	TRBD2	CASSQDFWREGRSSYNEQFF	TGCGCCAGCAGCCAAGATTTTTGGCGGGAGGGTCGGAGCTCCTACAATGAGCAGTTCTTC
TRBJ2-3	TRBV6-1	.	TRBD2	CASSDKAGVASDTQYF	TGTGCCAGCAGTGACAAGGCGGGAGTTGCGTCAGATACGCAGTATTTT
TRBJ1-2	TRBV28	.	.	CASMLGGVRVHGYTF	TGTGCCAGCATGCTCGGGGGCGTCAGGGTCCATGGCTACACCTTC
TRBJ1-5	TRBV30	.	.	CAWGTGNSNQPQHF	TGTGCCTGGGGAACAGGGAATAGCAATCAGCCCCAGCATTTT
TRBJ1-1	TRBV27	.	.	CASSSGRRRNTEAFF	TGTGCCAGCAGTTCTGGCAGACGGAGAAACACTGAAGCTTTCTTT
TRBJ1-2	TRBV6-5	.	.	CASSYRQAPNYGYTF	TGTGCCAGCAGTTACCGACAGGCACCTAACTATGGCTACACCTTC
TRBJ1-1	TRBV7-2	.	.	CASSLRQADLNTEAFF	TGTGCCAGCAGCCTCCGACAGGCCGACCTGAACACTGAAGCTTTCTTT
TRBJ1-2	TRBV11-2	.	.	CASSSSRVGYGYTF	TGTGCCAGCAGCTCCAGCAGGGTTGGCTATGGCTACACCTTC
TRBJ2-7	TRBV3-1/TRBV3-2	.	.	CASSQGQVFYEQYF	TGTGCCAGCAGCCAAGGTCAGGTCTTCTACGAGCAGTACTTC
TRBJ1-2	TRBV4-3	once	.	CASSQGDYGYTF	TGCGCCAGCAGCCAAGGTGACTATGGCTACACCTTC
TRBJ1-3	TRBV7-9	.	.	CASSSRQESSGNTIYF	TGTGCCAGCAGCTCAAGACAGGAAAGCTCTGGAAACACCATATATTTT
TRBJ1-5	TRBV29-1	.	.	CSASSGSDQPQHF	TGCAGCGCCTCCTCCGGGAGTGATCAGCCCCAGCATTTT
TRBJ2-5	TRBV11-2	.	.	CASSWNSQETQYF	TGTGCCAGCAGCTGGAACAGCCAAGAGACCCAGTACTTC
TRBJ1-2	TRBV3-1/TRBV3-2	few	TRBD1	CASSQDSPGQGAGGYTF	TGTGCCAGCAGCCAAGATTCCCCGGGACAGGGGGCCGGAGGCTACACCTTC
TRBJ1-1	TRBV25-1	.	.	CASSPEGNTEAFF	TGTGCCAGTTCCCCCGAGGGAAACACTGAAGCTTTCTTT
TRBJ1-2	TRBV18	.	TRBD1	CASSPQAALTTGNYGYTF	TGTGCCAGCTCACCACAGGCCGCTCTTACGACAGGGAACTATGGCTACACCTTC
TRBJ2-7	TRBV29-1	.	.	CSVEKGSEQYF	TGCAGCGTTGAGAAGGGGAGCGAGCAGTACTTC
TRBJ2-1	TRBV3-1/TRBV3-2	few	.	CASSQGRSSYNEQFF	TGTGCCAGCAGCCAAGGGCGGAGCTCCTACAATGAGCAGTTCTTC